This entry features one TCR beta chain sequence. One entry per CDR3 protein, called by TCRdb with MiXCR from the RT-PCR reads. The sample shows approximately 720,000 distinct CDR3 sequences, approximately 15% of them seen only once. With 5 bases clipped from V and 2 bases from J, the junction kept 4 bases outside the gene matches. The CDR3 has 13 amino acids. Germline V gene lookup returns CDR1 GTSNPN and CDR2 SVGIG (reference sequence). Source material: memory CD4+ T cells from blood. The chain recombines TRBV30 with TRBJ2-7; TRBD1 matches at 9 bases. The TCR sequence derives from a female donor in good health, serving as a healthy control. CDR3 residues: CAWEQGAPYEQYF. The CDR3 region has the DNA TGTGCCTGGGAACAGGGGGCCCCCTACGAGCAGTACTTC.